The 6 T cell receptor beta chains listed next were all sequenced from one sample in a study of blood T cell repertoires in COVID-19. Sequenced by immunoSEQ multiplex PCR; TCRdb stores in-frame clones only, minus some. Of roughly 390,000 clones in the sample, 87% were seen once. Sample: peripheral blood. These TCRs come from a woman in her 30s with COVID-19, enrolled during active disease.

The rearrangement links TRBV3-1 (or the pseudogene TRBV3-2) to TRBJ2-5, with TRBD1 matching over 11 bases. The ends lost 0 bases at V and 10 bases at J; junction bases unmatched: 10. Per germline, CDR1 LGHDT and CDR2 YNNKEL (reference sequence). This CDR3 comprises 16 residues. CDR3 DNA: TGTGCCAGCAGCCAAGATATGGGACAGGGGGTCAAGGACCAGTACTTC. Its protein is CASSQDMGQGVKDQYF.

The gene calls are TRBV27 and TRBJ2-7, with D possibly being TRBD1 (6 bases). Germline V gives CDR1 MNHEY, CDR2 SMNVEV (reference sequence). V was cut by 6 bases and J by 3 bases, with 18 bases left in between. The length of the CDR3 is 15 residues. The CDR3 reads CASRPLGTFSYEQYF. As DNA, the CDR3 is TGTGCCAGCAGACCCCTCGGGACATTCAGCTACGAGCAGTACTTC.

The V and J genes are TRBV2 and TRBJ2-6; 10 nucleotides align to TRBD1. J gave up 0 bases and V 6 bases, and 5 bases lay outside the gene matches. The germline gives CDR1 SNHLY, CDR2 FYNNEI. The CDR3 spans 17 residues. CDR3 DNA sequence: TGTGCCAGCAGCGCGGGACAGGGGAGCTCTGGGGCCAACGTCCTGACTTTC. Amino acids: CASSAGQGSSGANVLTF.

The chain links TRBV6-5 to TRBJ2-1; TRBD2 matches at 7 bases. Looked up from germline, CDR1 is MNHEY and CDR2 is SVGAGI. The CDR3 length is 15 residues. Trimming cost V 2 bases and J 5 bases; bases outside gene matches: 6. The CDR3 bases are TGTGCCAGCAGTTACGCGGGACTACTTAACAATGAGCAGTTCTTC. This gives the protein CASSYAGLLNNEQFF.

The gene calls are TRBV10-3 and TRBJ1-6; 7 bases line up with TRBD1. Germline CDR1 and CDR2: ENHRY and SYGVKD. The CDR3 totals 13 residues. The J segment lost 14 bases and the V segment lost 5 bases, leaving 9 bases of the junction unmatched. CDR3 sequence (DNA): TGTGCCATCAGTTTACAGGGGTTCGGGTCCCTCCACTTT. Its protein is CAISLQGFGSLHF.

This clone was detected only once. This chain uses TRBV9 with TRBJ1-1; TRBD1 agrees at 9 bases. This CDR3 has 14 amino acids. The V gene's germline CDR1 is SGDLS and CDR2 YYNGEE. With V trimmed by 0 bases and J by 5 bases, 2 bases remained unmatched. CDR3 amino acids: CASSVGQGGTEAFF. CDR3 bases: TGTGCCAGCAGCGTAGGACAGGGGGGAACTGAAGCTTTCTTT.